A selection of T cell receptor beta chains follows, all from one sample in a study of beta chain features in type 1 diabetes. The data were produced by immunoSEQ multiplex PCR, yet TCRdb's version contains in-frame clones alone and is incomplete. Of 900,000 or so clones listed, roughly a sixth are singletons. The sample was naive CD4+ T cells from blood. Receptors originate from a woman aged 18-29 years in good health. The conserved cysteine and the conserved F or W are not part of the CDR3 here. The order of the fields is V gene, J gene, CDR3 protein.

V: TRBV19; J: TRBJ2-5; CDR3: ASSQVRETQY
V: TRBV27; J: TRBJ2-3; CDR3: ASSQLASRTQY
V: TRBV28; J: TRBJ1-5; CDR3: ASSLGARNQPQH
V: TRBV11-2; J: TRBJ1-5; CDR3: ASSFGQPQH
V: TRBV7-9; J: TRBJ1-2; CDR3: ASSLLTGRRRSYGYT
V: TRBV11-2; J: TRBJ2-3; CDR3: ASSILAGSSDTQY
V: TRBV10-1; J: TRBJ2-1; CDR3: ASRAAEQF
V: TRBV7-3; J: TRBJ2-3; CDR3: ASSLGGPTDTQY
V: TRBV7-3; J: TRBJ2-1; CDR3: ASSLTMGDEQF
V: TRBV2; J: TRBJ1-5; CDR3: ASSENGQNNQPQH
V: TRBV9; J: TRBJ1-5; CDR3: ASSAGQGANQPQH
V: TRBV28; J: TRBJ2-3; CDR3: ASSFSPSGKSTDTQY
V: TRBV7-2; J: TRBJ2-1; CDR3: ASSLAAGSYNEQF
V: TRBV27; J: TRBJ2-1; CDR3: ASSPRESGIRDEQF
V: TRBV27; J: TRBJ2-7; CDR3: ASSLTSGALNEQY
V: TRBV7-3; J: TRBJ2-1; CDR3: ASSLTSGSNEQF
V: TRBV7-2; J: TRBJ2-3; CDR3: ASSLVRNTPAGWGTQY
V: TRBV7-9; J: TRBJ1-4; CDR3: ASSYGQTNEKLF
V: TRBV5-4; J: TRBJ2-3; CDR3: ASSLAPTSGRDTQY
V: TRBV4-2; J: TRBJ2-2; CDR3: ASSQNGAANTGELF
V: TRBV4-2; J: TRBJ2-2; CDR3: ASSLLRTGFPGELF
V: TRBV28; J: TRBJ2-7; CDR3: ASSRAYYEQY
V: TRBV7-2; J: TRBJ2-7; CDR3: ASSLVWQETYEQY
V: TRBV10-3; J: TRBJ1-5; CDR3: ATTRDRFGGNGNQPQH
V: TRBV7-2; J: TRBJ1-3; CDR3: ASSLALGNTIY
V: TRBV29-1; J: TRBJ2-1; CDR3: SGVGTAHNEQF
V: TRBV27; J: TRBJ2-1; CDR3: ASGARWYNEQF
V: TRBV29-1; J: TRBJ2-3; CDR3: SVGLVQLTDTQY
V: TRBV6-6; J: TRBJ2-2; CDR3: ASVRGAGELF
V: TRBV5-8; J: NA; CDR3: ASSPRGQF
V: TRBV7-9; J: TRBJ2-7; CDR3: ASSFSGAYEQY
V: TRBV2; J: TRBJ1-1; CDR3: ASTLTGGRGTEAF
V: TRBV9; J: TRBJ1-2; CDR3: ASSENLGLNGYT
V: TRBV27; J: TRBJ2-7; CDR3: ASSLLGLAETAYEQY
V: TRBV7-9; J: TRBJ2-3; CDR3: ASSLRWGTSGTDTQY